The rows below give T cell receptor beta chains drawn from one sample of a study of cytomegalovirus exposure and HLA in healthy donors. Assay: immunoSEQ multiplex PCR; the TCRdb copy retains only in-frame clones and omits some. The sample shows 130,000 to 150,000 clones, about 80% of them seen only once. What was sequenced was PBMCs. The receptors come from a man younger than 30 in good health and CMV-seronegative. The CDR3 runs from the conserved cysteine through the conserved F or W. Fields, in order: V gene, clone size, D gene, J gene, CDR3 DNA, CDR3 protein. A D gene is named only where the DNA matches it firmly. Only part of the rows carry a size: once, few, many, or a class if the clone is expanded.

V: TRBV11-2; size: -; D: TRBD1; J: TRBJ1-1; DNA: TGTGCCAGTAGTTCCGGGACAGGGAACACTGAAGCTTTCTTT; CDR3: CASSSGTGNTEAFF
V: TRBV9; size: -; D: TRBD2; J: TRBJ2-1; DNA: TGTGCCAGCAGCGCCCGACCTAGCGGGGGTAATGAGCAGTTCTTC; CDR3: CASSARPSGGNEQFF
V: TRBV19; size: -; D: TRBD1; J: TRBJ2-7; DNA: TGTGCCAGTAGTATAGCGGTAGGGGGCTTCGGCTACGAGCAGTACTTC; CDR3: CASSIAVGGFGYEQYF
V: TRBV6-5; size: -; D: -; J: TRBJ1-2; DNA: TGTGCCAGCAGTTACGGAGGGGTTGGGGGCTACACCTTC; CDR3: CASSYGGVGGYTF
V: TRBV19; size: -; D: -; J: TRBJ1-1; DNA: TGTGCCAGTAGTATTCGGGGGGCGGCTGAAGCTTTCTTT; CDR3: CASSIRGAAEAFF
V: TRBV5-1; size: -; D: -; J: TRBJ1-1; DNA: TGCGCCAGCAGCTTGAGAGTAGCAAACACTGAAGCTTTCTTT; CDR3: CASSLRVANTEAFF
V: TRBV5-1; size: -; D: -; J: TRBJ1-3; DNA: TGCGCCAGCAAGATGCAGGGCTCTGGAAACACCATATATTTT; CDR3: CASKMQGSGNTIYF
V: TRBV29-1; size: -; D: -; J: TRBJ2-1; DNA: TGCAGCGTTGAATTGCGGGGTGAGCAGTTCTTC; CDR3: CSVELRGEQFF
V: TRBV27; size: few; D: -; J: TRBJ2-4; DNA: TGTGCCAGCAGTTTATTATTTTCGGGGAAGGGCAAAAACATTCAGTACTTC; CDR3: CASSLLFSGKGKNIQYF
V: TRBV7-9; size: -; D: TRBD1; J: TRBJ2-5; DNA: TGTGCCAGCAGCCGCCGGGACAGGGGAACGGAGACCCAGTACTTC; CDR3: CASSRRDRGTETQYF
V: TRBV6-4; size: -; D: TRBD1; J: TRBJ2-7; DNA: TGTGCCAGCAGGACAGGGGGCTTCCACGAGCAGTACTTC; CDR3: CASRTGGFHEQYF
V: TRBV20-1; size: few; D: -; J: TRBJ1-1; DNA: TGCAGTGCCACAGGAAGGCCTGAAGCTTTCTTT; CDR3: CSATGRPEAFF
V: TRBV7-2; size: few; D: TRBD2; J: TRBJ2-1; DNA: TGTGCCAGCAGCTGGACTAGCGGGAGGGACAATGAGCAGTTCTTC; CDR3: CASSWTSGRDNEQFF
V: TRBV2; size: -; D: -; J: TRBJ1-2; DNA: TGTGCCAGCAAGCTGGGGGGGGCTAACTATGGCTACACCTTC; CDR3: CASKLGGANYGYTF
V: TRBV2; size: -; D: TRBD2; J: TRBJ2-3; DNA: TGTGCCAGCACTTTGACTAGCGGAAACACAGATACGCAGTATTTT; CDR3: CASTLTSGNTDTQYF
V: TRBV6-6; size: -; D: -; J: TRBJ2-7; DNA: TGTGCCAGCAGTTACTCACTAGCAGGGGGCTACGAGCAGTACTTC; CDR3: CASSYSLAGGYEQYF
V: TRBV4-2; size: -; D: -; J: TRBJ2-3; DNA: TGTGCCAGCAGCCAAGGAAGCGTACTCACAGATACGCAGTATTTT; CDR3: CASSQGSVLTDTQYF
V: TRBV6-5; size: -; D: -; J: TRBJ1-1; DNA: TGTGCCAGTACCCAAGCGGGCAGGGACACTGAAGCTTTCTTT; CDR3: CASTQAGRDTEAFF
V: TRBV7-9; size: -; D: -; J: TRBJ2-7; DNA: TGTGCCAGCAGCGTACCTAGGGGTCACGAGCAGTACTTC; CDR3: CASSVPRGHEQYF
V: TRBV7-2; size: -; D: TRBD2; J: TRBJ2-3; DNA: TGTGCCAGCAGCCCCCGGGAGGGAATTAGTTATACGCAGTATTTT; CDR3: CASSPREGISYTQYF
V: TRBV10-1; size: few; D: TRBD2; J: TRBJ2-7; DNA: TGCGCCAGCAGTGAGTCGGGGACTAGCAGGTCCTACGAGCAGTACTTC; CDR3: CASSESGTSRSYEQYF
V: TRBV18; size: -; D: TRBD2; J: TRBJ2-1; DNA: TGTGCCAGCTCACCCTCGCTAGCGGGGGGGCTAAATGAGCAGTTCTTC; CDR3: CASSPSLAGGLNEQFF
V: TRBV27; size: -; D: TRBD2; J: TRBJ2-7; DNA: TGTGCCAGCAGTCCCACCTTTAGCCGGAGCGGGGTCGAGCAGTACTTC; CDR3: CASSPTFSRSGVEQYF
V: TRBV7-2; size: -; D: -; J: TRBJ1-6; DNA: TGTGCCAGCAGCCCCGCGCATTCACCCCTCCACTTT; CDR3: CASSPAHSPLHF
V: TRBV25-1; size: -; D: -; J: TRBJ2-7; DNA: TGTGCCAGCAGTGGACAGGACTCCTACGAGCAGTACTTC; CDR3: CASSGQDSYEQYF
V: TRBV12-5; size: -; D: -; J: TRBJ2-5; DNA: TGTGCTAGTGGTTTGGGGACAGATCAAGAGACCCAGTACTTC; CDR3: CASGLGTDQETQYF
V: TRBV5-4; size: -; D: TRBD2; J: TRBJ2-4; DNA: TGTGCCAGCAGCCCCGGGGGGGGCTCGATAGCCAAAAACATTCAGTACTTC; CDR3: CASSPGGGSIAKNIQYF
V: TRBV5-4; size: -; D: -; J: TRBJ2-2; DNA: TGTGCCAGCAGCTTGACGGCGTGGGCCCGTAACGGGGAGCTGTTTTTT; CDR3: CASSLTAWARNGELFF
V: TRBV11-1; size: -; D: TRBD1; J: TRBJ2-7; DNA: TGTGCCAGCAGCTACACAGGGGGTATCTACGAGCAGTACTTC; CDR3: CASSYTGGIYEQYF
V: TRBV5-1; size: -; D: TRBD1; J: TRBJ1-2; DNA: TGCGCCAGCACTATCGGACAGGCTACCTATGGCTACACCTTC; CDR3: CASTIGQATYGYTF
V: TRBV27; size: -; D: -; J: TRBJ2-1; DNA: TGTGCCAGCAGTTTTGTACCCATAACAAACGATGAGCAGTTCTTC; CDR3: CASSFVPITNDEQFF
V: TRBV5-4; size: -; D: TRBD2; J: TRBJ2-2; DNA: TGTGCCAGCAGCCCCCCGGGGGGGCTCGACACCGGGGAGCTGTTTTTT; CDR3: CASSPPGGLDTGELFF
V: TRBV9; size: -; D: -; J: TRBJ2-1; DNA: TGTGCCAGCAGCATATACAATGAGCAGTTCTTC; CDR3: CASSIYNEQFF
V: TRBV27; size: -; D: -; J: TRBJ2-3; DNA: TGTGCCGTCAGGGGTGTGGGCACAGATACGCAGTATTTT; CDR3: CAVRGVGTDTQYF
V: TRBV5-1; size: -; D: -; J: TRBJ1-3; DNA: TGCGCCAGAGGGGGAAGCGGGACTGGAAACACCATATATTTT; CDR3: CARGGSGTGNTIYF
V: TRBV2; size: -; D: -; J: TRBJ1-2; DNA: TGTGCCAGCAGTGAAGCTTTTGGGACTCCAGGTCTCACCTTC; CDR3: CASSEAFGTPGLTF
V: TRBV6-5; size: few; D: -; J: TRBJ1-1; DNA: TGTGCCAGCAGTTATTTGAGGCCAGAGAACACTGAAGCTTTCTTT; CDR3: CASSYLRPENTEAFF
V: TRBV6-5; size: few; D: -; J: TRBJ1-2; DNA: TGTGCCAGCAGCCCAGGGTTTAGCTATGGCTACACCTTC; CDR3: CASSPGFSYGYTF
V: TRBV29-1; size: -; D: -; J: TRBJ1-1; DNA: TGCAGCGCCTTGCGGGGTAACACTGAAGCTTTCTTT; CDR3: CSALRGNTEAFF
V: TRBV6-6; size: -; D: -; J: TRBJ1-1; DNA: TGTGCCAGCAGTTACGCCGGACAGAACACTGAAGCTTTCTTT; CDR3: CASSYAGQNTEAFF
V: TRBV5-4; size: -; D: TRBD1; J: TRBJ2-7; DNA: TGTGCCAGCAGCCCTCCTGGACAGGCTACCTACGAGCAGTACTTC; CDR3: CASSPPGQATYEQYF